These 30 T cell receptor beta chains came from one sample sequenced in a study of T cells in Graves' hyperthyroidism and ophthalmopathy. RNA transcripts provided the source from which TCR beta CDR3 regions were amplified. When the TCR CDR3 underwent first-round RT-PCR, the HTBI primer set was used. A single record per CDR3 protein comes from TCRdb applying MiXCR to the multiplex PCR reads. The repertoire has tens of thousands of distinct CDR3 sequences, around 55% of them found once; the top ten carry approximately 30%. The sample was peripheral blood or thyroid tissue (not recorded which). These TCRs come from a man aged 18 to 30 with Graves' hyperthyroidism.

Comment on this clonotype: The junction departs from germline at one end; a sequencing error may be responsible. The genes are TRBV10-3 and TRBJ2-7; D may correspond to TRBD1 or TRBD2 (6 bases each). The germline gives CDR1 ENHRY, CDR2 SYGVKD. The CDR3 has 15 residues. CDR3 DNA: TGTGCCATCAGTCTCGGGGGACAAAAGGGCTGCGAGCAGCACTTC. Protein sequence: CAISLGGQKGCEQHF.

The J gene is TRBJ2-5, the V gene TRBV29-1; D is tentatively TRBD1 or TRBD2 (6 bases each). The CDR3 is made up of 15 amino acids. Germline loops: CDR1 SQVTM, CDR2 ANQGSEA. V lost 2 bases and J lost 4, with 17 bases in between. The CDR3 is CSVERGQGGGETQYF. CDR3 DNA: TGCAGCGTTGAACGGGGGCAGGGTGGCGGAGAGACCCAGTACTTC.

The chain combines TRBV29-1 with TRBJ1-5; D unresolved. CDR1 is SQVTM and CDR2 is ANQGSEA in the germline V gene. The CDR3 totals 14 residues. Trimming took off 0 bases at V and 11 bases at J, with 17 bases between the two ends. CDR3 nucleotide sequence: TGCAGCGTTGAAGATCCGGGCACCCAAGAGACCCAGCATTTT. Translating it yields CSVEDPGTQETQHF.

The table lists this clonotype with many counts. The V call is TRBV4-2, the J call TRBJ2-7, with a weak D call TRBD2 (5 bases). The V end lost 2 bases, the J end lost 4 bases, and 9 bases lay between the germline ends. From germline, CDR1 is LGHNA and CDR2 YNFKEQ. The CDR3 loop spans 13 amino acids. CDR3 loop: CASSQLLAYEQYF. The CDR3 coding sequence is TGTGCCAGCAGCCAATTGTTAGCGTACGAGCAGTACTTC.

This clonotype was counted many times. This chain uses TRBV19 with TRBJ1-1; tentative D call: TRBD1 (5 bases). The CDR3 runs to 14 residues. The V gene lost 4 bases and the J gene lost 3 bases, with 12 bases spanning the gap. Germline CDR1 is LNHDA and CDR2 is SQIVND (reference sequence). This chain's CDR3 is CASSTGSTYTEAFF. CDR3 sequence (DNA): TGTGCCAGTAGTACAGGGTCGACGTACACTGAAGCTTTCTTT.

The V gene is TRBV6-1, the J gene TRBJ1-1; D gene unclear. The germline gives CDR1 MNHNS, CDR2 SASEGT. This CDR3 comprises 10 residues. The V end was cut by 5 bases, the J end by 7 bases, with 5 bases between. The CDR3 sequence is CASSQHEAFF. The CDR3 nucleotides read TGTGCCAGCAGTCAACATGAAGCTTTCTTT.

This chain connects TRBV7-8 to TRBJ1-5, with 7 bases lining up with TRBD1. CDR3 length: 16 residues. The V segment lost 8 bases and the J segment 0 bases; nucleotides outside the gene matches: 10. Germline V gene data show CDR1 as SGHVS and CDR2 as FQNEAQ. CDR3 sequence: CASRGQGEPSNQPQHF. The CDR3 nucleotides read TGTGCCAGCCGGGGCCAGGGGGAACCTAGCAATCAGCCCCAGCATTTT.

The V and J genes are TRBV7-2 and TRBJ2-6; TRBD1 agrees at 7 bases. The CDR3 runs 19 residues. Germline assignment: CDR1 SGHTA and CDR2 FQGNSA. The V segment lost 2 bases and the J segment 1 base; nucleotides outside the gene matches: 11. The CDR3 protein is CASSLHKGATLSGANVLTF. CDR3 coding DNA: TGTGCCAGCAGCTTACACAAGGGGGCCACCCTTTCTGGGGCCAACGTCCTGACTTTC.

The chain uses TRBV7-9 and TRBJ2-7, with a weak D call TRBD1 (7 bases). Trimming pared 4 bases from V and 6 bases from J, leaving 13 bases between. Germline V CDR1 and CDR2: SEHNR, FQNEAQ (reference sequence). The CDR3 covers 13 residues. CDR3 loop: CASSSIQGGEQYF. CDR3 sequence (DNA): TGTGCCAGCAGCTCAATTCAGGGGGGCGAGCAGTACTTC.

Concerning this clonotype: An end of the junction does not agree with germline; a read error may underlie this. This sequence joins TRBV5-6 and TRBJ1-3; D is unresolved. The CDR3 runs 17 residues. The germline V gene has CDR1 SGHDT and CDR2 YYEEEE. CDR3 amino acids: CASSTELGSYSGHTIYF. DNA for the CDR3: TGTGCCAGCAGCACGGAACTGGGCAGCTACTCTGGACACACCATATATTTT.

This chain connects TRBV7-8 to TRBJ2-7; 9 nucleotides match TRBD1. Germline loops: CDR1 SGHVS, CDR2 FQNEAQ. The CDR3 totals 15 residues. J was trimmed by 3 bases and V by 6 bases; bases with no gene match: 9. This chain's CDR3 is CASSSGTGIYYEQYF. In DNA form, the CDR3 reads TGTGCCAGCAGTTCCGGGACAGGGATTTACTACGAGCAGTACTTC.

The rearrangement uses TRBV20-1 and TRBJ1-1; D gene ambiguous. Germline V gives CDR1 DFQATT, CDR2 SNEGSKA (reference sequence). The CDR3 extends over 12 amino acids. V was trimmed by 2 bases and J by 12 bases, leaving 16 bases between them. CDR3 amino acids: CSARKNWVRTFF. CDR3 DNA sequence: TGCAGTGCTAGAAAGAATTGGGTTCGCACTTTCTTT.

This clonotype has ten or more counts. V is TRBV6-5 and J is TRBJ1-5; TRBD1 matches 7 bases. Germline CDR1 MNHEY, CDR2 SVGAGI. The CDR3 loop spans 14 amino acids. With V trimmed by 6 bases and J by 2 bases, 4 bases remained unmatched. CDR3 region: CASRAGTGNQPQHF. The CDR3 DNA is TGTGCCAGCAGGGCCGGGACAGGCAATCAGCCCCAGCATTTT.

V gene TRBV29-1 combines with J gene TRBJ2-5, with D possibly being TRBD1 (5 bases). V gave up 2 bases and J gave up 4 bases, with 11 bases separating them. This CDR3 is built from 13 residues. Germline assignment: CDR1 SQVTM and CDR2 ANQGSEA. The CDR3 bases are TGCAGCGTTGAATCGGCAGGGCGAGAGACCCAGTACTTC. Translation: CSVESAGRETQYF. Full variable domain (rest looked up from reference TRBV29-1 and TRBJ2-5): SAVISQKPSRDICQRGTSLTIQCQVDSQVTMMFWYRQQPGQSLTLIATANQGSEATYESGFVIDKFPISRPNLTFSTLTVSNMSPEDSSIYLCSVESAGRETQYFGPGTRLLVL.

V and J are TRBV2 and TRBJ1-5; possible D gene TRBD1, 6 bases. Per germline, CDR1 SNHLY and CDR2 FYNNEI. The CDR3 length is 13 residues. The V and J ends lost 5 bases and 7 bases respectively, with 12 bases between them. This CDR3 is CASSSRRGQPQHF. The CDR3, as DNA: TGTGCCAGCAGTTCTAGAAGGGGGCAGCCCCAGCATTTT.

CDR3 sequence reads: CSAGFVTQYF. The CDR3 DNA reads as TGCAGTGCAGGGTTCGTGACCCAGTACTTC. The gene calls are TRBV20-1 and TRBJ2-5; D call uncertain. The CDR3 spans 10 residues. Trimming cost V 6 bases and J 7 bases, with 9 bases left between them. The germline V gene has CDR1 DFQATT and CDR2 SNEGSKA (reference sequence).

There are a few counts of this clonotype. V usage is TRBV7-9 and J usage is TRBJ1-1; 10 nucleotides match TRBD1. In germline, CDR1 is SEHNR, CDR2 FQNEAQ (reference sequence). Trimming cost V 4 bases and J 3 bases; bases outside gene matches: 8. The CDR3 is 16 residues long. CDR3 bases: TGTGCCAGCAGCTCCCCCGGGACAGGGGTTGACACTGAAGCTTTCTTT. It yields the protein CASSSPGTGVDTEAFF.

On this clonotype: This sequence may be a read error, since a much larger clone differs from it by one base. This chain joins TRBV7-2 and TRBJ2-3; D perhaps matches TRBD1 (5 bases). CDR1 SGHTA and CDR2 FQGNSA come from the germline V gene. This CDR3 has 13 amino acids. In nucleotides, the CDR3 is TGTGCCAGCAGCCCCAGCCAGACAGATACGCAGTGTTTT. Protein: CASSPSQTDTQCF.

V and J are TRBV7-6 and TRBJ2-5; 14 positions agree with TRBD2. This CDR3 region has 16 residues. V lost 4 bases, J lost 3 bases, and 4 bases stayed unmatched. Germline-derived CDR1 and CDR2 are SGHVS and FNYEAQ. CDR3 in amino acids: CASSSPGLAGEETQYF. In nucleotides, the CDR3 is TGTGCCAGCAGCTCTCCGGGACTAGCGGGAGAAGAGACCCAGTACTTC.

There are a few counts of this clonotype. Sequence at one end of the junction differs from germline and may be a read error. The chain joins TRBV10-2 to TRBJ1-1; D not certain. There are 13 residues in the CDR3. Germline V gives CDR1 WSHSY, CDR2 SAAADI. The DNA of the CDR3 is TGCACCAGCAGAGCAAAGTCGGGTACTGAAGCTTTCTTT. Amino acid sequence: CTSRAKSGTEAFF.

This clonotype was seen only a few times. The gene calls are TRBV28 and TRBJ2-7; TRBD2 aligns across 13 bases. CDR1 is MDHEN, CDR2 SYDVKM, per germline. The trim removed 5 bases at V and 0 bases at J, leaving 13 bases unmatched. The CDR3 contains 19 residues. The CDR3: CASSTRTSGGFRSSYEQYF. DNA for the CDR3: TGTGCCAGCAGTACTAGGACTAGCGGGGGCTTCAGATCCTCCTACGAGCAGTACTTC.

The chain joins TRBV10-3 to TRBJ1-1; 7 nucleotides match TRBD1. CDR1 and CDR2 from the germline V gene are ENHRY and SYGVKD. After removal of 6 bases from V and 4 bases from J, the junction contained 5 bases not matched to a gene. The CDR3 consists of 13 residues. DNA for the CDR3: TGTGCCATCAGATCTCAGGGGGTCACTGAAGCTTTCTTT. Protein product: CAIRSQGVTEAFF.

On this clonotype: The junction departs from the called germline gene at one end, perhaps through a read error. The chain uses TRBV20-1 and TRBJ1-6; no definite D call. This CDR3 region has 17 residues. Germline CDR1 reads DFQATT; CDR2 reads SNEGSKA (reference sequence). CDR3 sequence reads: CSASESGVSSYNSPLRF. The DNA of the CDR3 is TGCAGTGCTAGTGAATCCGGGGTGAGCTCCTATAATTCACCCCTCCGCTTT.

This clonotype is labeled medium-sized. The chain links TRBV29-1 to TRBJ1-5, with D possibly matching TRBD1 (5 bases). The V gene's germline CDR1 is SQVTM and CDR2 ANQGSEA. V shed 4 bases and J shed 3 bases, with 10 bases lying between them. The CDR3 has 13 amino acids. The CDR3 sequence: CSVVTATNQPQHF. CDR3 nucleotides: TGCAGCGTTGTGACAGCGACCAATCAGCCCCAGCATTTT.

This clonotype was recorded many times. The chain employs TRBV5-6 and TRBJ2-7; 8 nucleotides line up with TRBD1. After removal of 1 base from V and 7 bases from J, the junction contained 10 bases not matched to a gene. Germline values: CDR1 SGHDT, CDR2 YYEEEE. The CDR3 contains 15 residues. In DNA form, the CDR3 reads TGTGCCAGCAGCTTGACAGGGGGAACGTATGGTGAGCAGTACTTC. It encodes CASSLTGGTYGEQYF.

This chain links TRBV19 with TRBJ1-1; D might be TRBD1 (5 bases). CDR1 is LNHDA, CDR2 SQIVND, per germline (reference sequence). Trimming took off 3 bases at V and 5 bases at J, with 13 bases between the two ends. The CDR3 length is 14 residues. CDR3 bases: TGTGCCAGTAGTATGGCGGGGAAGGGGACTGAAGCTTTCTTT. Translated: CASSMAGKGTEAFF.

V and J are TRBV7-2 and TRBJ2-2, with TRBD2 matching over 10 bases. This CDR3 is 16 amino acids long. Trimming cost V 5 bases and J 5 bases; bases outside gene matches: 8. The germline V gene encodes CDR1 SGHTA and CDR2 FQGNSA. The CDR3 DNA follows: TGTGCCAGCAGCCAAAGACTAGCGGGCCTTACCGGGGAGCTGTTTTTT. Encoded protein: CASSQRLAGLTGELFF. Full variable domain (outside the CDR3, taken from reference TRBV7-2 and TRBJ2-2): GAGVSQSPSNKVTEKGKDVELRCDPISGHTALYWYRQSLGQGLEFLIYFQGNSAPDKSGLPSDRFSAERTGGSVSTLTIQRTQQEDSAVYLCASSQRLAGLTGELFFGEGSRLTVL.

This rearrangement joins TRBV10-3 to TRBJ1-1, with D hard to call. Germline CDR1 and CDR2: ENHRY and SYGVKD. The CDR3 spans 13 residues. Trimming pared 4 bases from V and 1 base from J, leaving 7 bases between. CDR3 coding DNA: TGTGCCATCAGTGCCGCAGGGAACACTGAAGCTTTCTTT. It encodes CAISAAGNTEAFF.

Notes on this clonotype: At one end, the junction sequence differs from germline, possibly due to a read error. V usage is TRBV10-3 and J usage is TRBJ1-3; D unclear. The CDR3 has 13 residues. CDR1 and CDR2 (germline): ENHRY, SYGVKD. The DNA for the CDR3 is TGTGCCATCAAAGACCGCTCTGGAAACACCATATGTTTT. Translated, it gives CAIKDRSGNTICF.

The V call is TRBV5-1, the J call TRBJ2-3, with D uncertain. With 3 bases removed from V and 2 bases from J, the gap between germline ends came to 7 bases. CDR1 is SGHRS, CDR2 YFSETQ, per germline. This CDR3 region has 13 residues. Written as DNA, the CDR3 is TGCGCCAGCAGCTGGGTGAACACAGATACGCAGTATTTT. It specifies CASSWVNTDTQYF.